The 31 T cell receptor beta chains given below trace back to one sample, sequenced in a study of spatial heterogeneity in lung cancer. Study-wide results and caveats: Mutation counts in tumors were tracked by counts of expanded intratumoral alpha and beta TCRs.

Described time point: sample taken at primary tumor resection. TCRdb re-called the 5' RACE reads with MiXCR, one entry per CDR3 protein. The repertoire holds 2,500 to 3,500 distinct CDR3 sequences, with almost 4.5% as singletons. No cognate antigen is known for these TCRs. Sequenced here: lung tumor tissue, sampled at surgery. These TCRs come from a female donor with early-stage non-small cell lung cancer.

The table lists this clonotype with many counts. The chain joins TRBV30 to TRBJ1-2, with D perhaps TRBD1 (5 bases). V was cut by 5 bases and J by 3 bases, with 16 bases left in between. Germline V gene data show CDR1 as GTSNPN and CDR2 as SVGIG (reference sequence). This CDR3 is 14 amino acids long. The CDR3 spells CAWGQGGLYYGYTF. The CDR3 nucleotides are TGTGCCTGGGGTCAGGGAGGGCTTTACTATGGCTACACCTTC.

By share, this clonotype ranks as medium-sized. The V call is TRBV6-6, the J call TRBJ1-4; no reliable D call. Germline-derived CDR1 and CDR2 are MNHNY and SVGAGI (reference sequence). The V end was cut by 2 bases, the J end by 4 bases, with 14 bases between. This CDR3 comprises 16 residues. CDR3 coding DNA: TGTGCCAGCAGTTACCCTCGGGGTGTGGATAATGAAAAACTGTTTTTT. As protein: CASSYPRGVDNEKLFF.

This clonotype counts as large. This sequence joins TRBV4-3 and TRBJ2-7; 7 bases agree with TRBD1. The CDR3 has 15 amino acids. Per the germline V gene, CDR1 is LGHNA and CDR2 is YSLEER. Germline trimming cut 1 base from V and 3 bases from J; bases unmatched to any gene: 6. The CDR3 nucleotides are TGCGCCAGCAGCCAAGCCCGGGACAGATACTACGAGCAGTACTTC. Translating gives CASSQARDRYYEQYF.

This clonotype counts as medium-sized (0.01 to 0.1%). The gene calls are TRBV28 and TRBJ1-5, with 7 bases lining up with TRBD1. Germline trimming cut 6 bases from V and 4 bases from J; bases unmatched to any gene: 9. The CDR3 loop spans 15 amino acids. Germline-derived CDR1 and CDR2 are MDHEN and SYDVKM. DNA of the CDR3: TGTGCCAGCAGCAAGCGACAGGGTTATAATCAGCCCCAGCATTTT. Its translation is CASSKRQGYNQPQHF.

This clonotype occurred many times. V usage is TRBV4-3 and J usage is TRBJ1-2; TRBD1 aligns across 8 bases. Germline assignment: CDR1 LGHNA and CDR2 YSLEER. The CDR3 has 13 residues. The V and J ends lost 3 bases and 7 bases, in that order; junction bases with no gene match: 4. This CDR3 is CASSHQGALGYTF. CDR3 coding DNA: TGCGCCAGCAGCCATCAGGGGGCGCTTGGCTACACCTTC.

This clonotype came up many times. This clone may be a read error of a much larger clone one base away. This sequence joins TRBV6-6 and TRBJ1-4; 9 nucleotides line up with TRBD1. Germline V CDR1 and CDR2: MNHNY, SVGAGI (reference sequence). V shed 6 bases and J 5 bases; nucleotides not matched to a gene: 10. This CDR3 has 16 amino acids. The CDR3 bases are TGTGCCAGCAGCGGACAGGGGAGTGCGTTGAATGAAAAACTGTTTTTT. Translated: CASSGQGSALNEKLFF.

Ten or more counts support this clonotype. V is TRBV14 and J is TRBJ1-6; maybe TRBD1 (6 bases). Trimming took 5 bases from V and 4 from J, leaving 18 bases between them. The CDR3 loop spans 17 amino acids. Looked up from germline, CDR1 is SGHDN and CDR2 is FVKESK. CDR3 in amino acids: CASSADGLQGYNSPLHF. Written as DNA, the CDR3 is TGTGCCAGCAGCGCTGACGGTCTTCAGGGGTATAATTCACCCCTCCACTTT.

The sample holds a few counts of this clonotype. This chain links TRBV5-1 with TRBJ2-3; D is possibly TRBD1 or TRBD2 (6 bases each). The V and J ends lost 4 bases and 3 bases respectively, with 15 bases between them. In germline, CDR1 is SGHRS, CDR2 YFSETQ. The CDR3 has 15 residues. The DNA for the CDR3 is TGCGCCAGCAGCGGAGGGGGGTTCGGGACAGATACGCAGTATTTT. It encodes CASSGGGFGTDTQYF.

This clonotype is medium-sized (0.01 to 0.1%). The chain joins TRBV6-5 to TRBJ2-3; the D is unclear. Germline values: CDR1 MNHEY, CDR2 SVGAGI. This CDR3 comprises 13 residues. Trimming took off 5 bases at V and 2 bases at J, with 8 bases between the two ends. The CDR3 region is CASSSTVTDTQYF. The CDR3 nucleotides read TGTGCCAGCAGTAGTACAGTCACAGATACGCAGTATTTT.

The V call is TRBV7-2, the J call TRBJ2-5, with D uncertain. Trimming pared 1 base from V and 4 bases from J, leaving 13 bases between. CDR1 and CDR2 from the germline V gene are SGHTA and FQGNSA. The CDR3 has 15 amino acids. The CDR3 is CASSLGKGSGETQYF. CDR3 nucleotide sequence: TGTGCCAGCAGCTTAGGGAAGGGTTCGGGAGAGACCCAGTACTTC.

This clonotype rates as medium-sized. The chain is built from TRBV20-1 and TRBJ1-6; the D is unclear. CDR3 length equals 10 residues. V lost 3 bases to trimming and J lost 14 bases, with 8 bases between them. Germline V lookup: CDR1 DFQATT, CDR2 SNEGSKA (reference sequence). CDR3 loop: CSARVGSLHF. CDR3 bases: TGCAGTGCTAGGGTCGGATCCCTCCACTTT.

Note on this clonotype: This may come from a read error, since a much larger clone is one base off. In DNA, the CDR3 is TGTGCCAGCAGCCGAGCACGACAGCCTAACGAGCAGTACTTC. It encodes CASSRARQPNEQYF. This chain joins TRBV3-1 and TRBJ2-7; possible D gene TRBD1, 5 bases. The CDR3 contains 14 residues. Trimming took 4 bases from V and 5 from J, leaving 15 bases between them. Germline V gives CDR1 LGHDT, CDR2 YNNKEL (reference sequence).

This clonotype appeared a few times. The CDR3: CSAENPGVQYF. The DNA of the CDR3 is TGCAGTGCCGAGAACCCGGGAGTTCAGTACTTC. The chain couples TRBV20-1 to TRBJ2-4, with D perhaps matching TRBD2 (6 bases). The germline V gene encodes CDR1 DFQATT and CDR2 SNEGSKA (reference sequence). V lost 6 bases to trimming and J lost 11 bases, with 14 bases between them. The CDR3 consists of 11 residues.

This clonotype is labeled medium-sized. This rearrangement joins TRBV12-3 or TRBV12-4 to TRBJ2-3, with D possibly being TRBD2 (6 bases). The V and J ends lost 1 base and 6 bases respectively, with 14 bases between them. This CDR3 has 15 amino acids. The CDR3 coding sequence is TGTGCCAGCAGTTTAGTGGGCACCCGGGAGGATACGCAGTATTTT. This translates into CASSLVGTREDTQYF.

Relative to its sample, this clonotype is medium-sized. V is TRBV27 and J is TRBJ2-2; D may be TRBD1 or TRBD2 (5 bases each). Germline-derived CDR1 and CDR2 are MNHEY and SMNVEV (reference sequence). Trimming took 5 bases from V and 0 from J, leaving 19 bases between them. This CDR3 region has 18 residues. CDR3 region: CASSRRTGTRSNTGELFF. The CDR3 nucleotides read TGTGCCAGCAGTCGTCGTACTGGGACCCGCTCGAACACCGGGGAGCTGTTTTTT.

This clonotype has at least ten counts. A much larger clone differs from this one at a single base, so this may be a read error. The rearrangement uses TRBV2 and TRBJ1-2; D not resolved. Germline V gene sequence: CDR1 SNHLY, CDR2 FYNNEI. V lost 7 bases to trimming and J lost 6 bases, with 15 bases between them. The CDR3 is 13 amino acids. The CDR3 coding sequence is TGTGCCAGCACGGACCACAGTCCCGATGGCTACACCTTC. Translating it yields CASTDHSPDGYTF.

This clonotype rates as medium-sized. The chain recombines TRBV20-1 with TRBJ1-5; D ambiguous. In germline, CDR1 is DFQATT, CDR2 SNEGSKA (reference sequence). V lost 6 bases and J 0 bases, leaving 18 bases between the germline ends. There are 16 residues in the CDR3. CDR3 protein: CSAPDPFIDSNQPQHF. In DNA form, the CDR3 reads TGCAGTGCCCCGGACCCTTTTATTGATAGCAATCAGCCCCAGCATTTT.

By share, this clonotype ranks as medium-sized. The rearrangement links TRBV13 to TRBJ2-5; tentative D call: TRBD2 (6 bases). The germline CDR1 and CDR2 sequences are PRHDT and FYEKMQ (reference sequence). This CDR3 has 14 amino acids. Trimming cost V 0 bases and J 5 bases, with 10 bases left between them. CDR3 protein: CASSLGTSRETQYF. The CDR3 DNA sequence: TGTGCCAGCAGCTTAGGTACTAGCCGGGAGACCCAGTACTTC.

Sample share makes this clonotype medium-sized. The CDR3 loop reads CSVVPENTEAFF. The CDR3 region has the DNA TGCAGCGTTGTTCCTGAGAACACTGAAGCTTTCTTT. The chain links TRBV29-1 to TRBJ1-1; D uncertain. Germline CDR1 is SQVTM and CDR2 is ANQGSEA. CDR3 length: 12 residues. Trimming pared 4 bases from V and 1 base from J, leaving 7 bases between.

This clonotype was seen at least ten times. This chain uses TRBV6-4 with TRBJ2-5, with D possibly matching TRBD1 (5 bases). Trimming shortened V by 3 bases and J by 1 base, and 9 bases separated the two germline ends. This CDR3 has 14 amino acids. Germline V gene sequence: CDR1 MRHNA, CDR2 SNTAGT. CDR3: CASSEFQGQETQYF. The CDR3 DNA follows: TGTGCCAGCAGTGAGTTTCAGGGCCAAGAGACCCAGTACTTC.

This clonotype is medium-sized in the sample. This chain links TRBV9 with TRBJ1-2; weak D call: TRBD1 (5 bases). Germline CDR1 reads SGDLS; CDR2 reads YYNGEE. CDR3 length equals 14 residues. With 3 bases removed from V and 0 bases from J, the gap between germline ends came to 9 bases. CDR3 loop: CASSGTNPNYGYTF. CDR3 nucleotide sequence: TGTGCCAGCAGCGGGACAAATCCTAACTATGGCTACACCTTC.

This clonotype showed up many times. The chain recombines TRBV20-1 with TRBJ2-1, with 10 bases fitting TRBD2. The CDR3 extends over 15 amino acids. CDR1 is DFQATT, CDR2 SNEGSKA, per germline (reference sequence). Unmatched junction bases numbered 6, after V lost 3 bases and J lost 4 bases. CDR3 sequence: CSASQLAGSYNEQFF. DNA of the CDR3: TGCAGTGCTAGCCAACTAGCGGGGTCTTACAATGAGCAGTTCTTC.

Sample share makes this clonotype medium-sized. The J gene is TRBJ1-5, the V gene TRBV20-1; 7 nucleotides match TRBD1. Germline loops: CDR1 DFQATT, CDR2 SNEGSKA (reference sequence). This CDR3 has 12 amino acids. V gave up 1 base and J gave up 14 bases; unmatched junction bases: 8. CDR3 amino acids: CSARVYRGIKHF. CDR3 bases: TGCAGTGCTAGAGTTTACAGGGGAATTAAGCATTTT.

This clonotype is medium-sized in the sample. The gene calls are TRBV2 and TRBJ2-7; a weak D match, TRBD1 (6 bases). The germline CDR1 and CDR2 sequences are SNHLY and FYNNEI. Trimming removed 6 bases from V and 5 bases from J, with 8 bases in between. The CDR3 covers 11 residues. This CDR3 is CASRGGNEQYF. The CDR3 DNA follows: TGTGCCAGCAGAGGGGGAAACGAGCAGTACTTC.

This clonotype is labeled as medium-sized. This rearrangement joins TRBV30 to TRBJ2-1, with 10 bases that match TRBD1. Losses at the gene ends were 5 bases for V and 4 bases for J; bases not matched to a gene: 5. The CDR3 sequence is 14 residues long. Looked up from germline, CDR1 is GTSNPN and CDR2 is SVGIG (reference sequence). The CDR3 sequence: CAWGQGGPYNEQFF. In DNA, the CDR3 is TGTGCCTGGGGACAGGGGGGCCCGTACAATGAGCAGTTCTTC.

This clonotype was counted at least ten times. The chain links TRBV6-6 to TRBJ2-3, with D possibly being TRBD2 (7 bases). This CDR3 has 15 amino acids. Trimming shortened V by 1 base and J by 0 bases, and 8 bases separated the two germline ends. Germline-derived CDR1 and CDR2 are MNHNY and SVGAGI (reference sequence). CDR3 sequence reads: CASSYWGGSTDTQYF. The CDR3 nucleotides read TGTGCCAGCAGTTACTGGGGGGGCAGCACAGATACGCAGTATTTT.

In this sample, this clonotype is medium-sized. J is TRBJ2-6 and V is TRBV7-2, with TRBD1 matching over 8 bases. J gave up 2 bases and V 2 bases, and 5 bases lay outside the gene matches. Germline CDR1 SGHTA, CDR2 FQGNSA. The CDR3 is 17 residues long. CDR3 in DNA: TGTGCCAGCAGCTTATGGACAGGGTCGGCTGGGGCCAACGTCCTGACTTTC. Protein: CASSLWTGSAGANVLTF. Filled out from reference TRBV7-2 and TRBJ2-6, the complete variable domain reads GAGVSQSPSNKVTEKGKDVELRCDPISGHTALYWYRQSLGQGLEFLIYFQGNSAPDKSGLPSDRFSAERTGGSVSTLTIQRTQQEDSAVYLCASSLWTGSAGANVLTFGAGSRLTVL.

Judged by abundance, this clonotype is medium-sized. V usage is TRBV5-1 and J usage is TRBJ1-4; D ambiguous. V was shortened by 4 bases and J by 4 bases, with 11 bases between the two germline ends. This CDR3 has 14 amino acids. Germline values: CDR1 SGHRS, CDR2 YFSETQ. The CDR3 spells CASSLTTFNEKLFF. The CDR3 bases are TGCGCCAGCAGCCTGACAACCTTTAATGAAAAACTGTTTTTT.

This clonotype has a count of ten or more. CDR3 sequence (DNA): TGTGCCACCAGAATCATCCTACACCCCGTGCTAGCCAAAAACATTCAGTACTTC. This codes for CATRIILHPVLAKNIQYF. The chain combines TRBV24-1 with TRBJ2-4, with D uncertain. The CDR3 spans 18 residues. V was clipped by 7 bases and J by 0 bases, with 21 bases between them. The V gene's germline CDR1 is KGHDR and CDR2 SFDVKD.

This clonotype was observed a few times. A much larger clone lies one base from this, so it may be a read error. The rearrangement uses TRBV3-1 and TRBJ1-2; D remains ambiguous. Germline CDR1 reads LGHDT; CDR2 reads YNNKEL (reference sequence). V lost 0 bases, J lost 6 bases, and 8 bases lay in between. The CDR3 spans 13 residues. CDR3 in amino acids: CASSQDEGDGYTF. DNA for the CDR3: TGTGCCAGCAGCCAAGACGAAGGCGATGGCTACACCTTC.

There are many counts of this clonotype. The chain has TRBV7-2 and TRBJ1-4; D perhaps matches TRBD1 (6 bases). Trimming cost V 2 bases and J 6 bases, with 13 bases left between them. CDR1 and CDR2 (germline): SGHTA, FQGNSA. This CDR3 region has 15 residues. For the CDR3, the DNA is TGTGCCAGCAGCTTACAGGGGACTTCGGATGAAAAACTGTTTTTT. Its translation is CASSLQGTSDEKLFF. Looking up the rest from reference TRBV7-2 and TRBJ1-4 gives the full variable domain: GAGVSQSPSNKVTEKGKDVELRCDPISGHTALYWYRQSLGQGLEFLIYFQGNSAPDKSGLPSDRFSAERTGGSVSTLTIQRTQQEDSAVYLCASSLQGTSDEKLFFGSGTQLSVL.